The text below deals with one T cell receptor beta chain. The CDR3 consists of 16 residues. CDR1 and CDR2 from the germline V gene are LGHNA and YSLEER. V lost 0 bases and J 2 bases, leaving 11 bases between the germline ends. This entry belongs to a study of blood T cell repertoires in COVID-19. Background on the study: Acute and convalescent COVID-19 specimens originated in the United States, Italy and Spain.

Data came from immunoSEQ multiplex PCR; TCRdb stores just in-frame clones and leaves some out. The table has a few hundred thousand clones, around 85% seen once. The chain has TRBV4-3 and TRBJ2-1; possibly TRBD2 for D (6 bases). The sequence derives from a human donor with COVID-19, enrolled during active disease. The donor label of this sample is uncertain. Sequences were obtained from peripheral blood. CDR3 sequence reads: CASSQDQRATYNEQFF. The CDR3 region has the DNA TGCGCCAGCAGCCAAGATCAGCGGGCCACCTACAATGAGCAGTTCTTC.